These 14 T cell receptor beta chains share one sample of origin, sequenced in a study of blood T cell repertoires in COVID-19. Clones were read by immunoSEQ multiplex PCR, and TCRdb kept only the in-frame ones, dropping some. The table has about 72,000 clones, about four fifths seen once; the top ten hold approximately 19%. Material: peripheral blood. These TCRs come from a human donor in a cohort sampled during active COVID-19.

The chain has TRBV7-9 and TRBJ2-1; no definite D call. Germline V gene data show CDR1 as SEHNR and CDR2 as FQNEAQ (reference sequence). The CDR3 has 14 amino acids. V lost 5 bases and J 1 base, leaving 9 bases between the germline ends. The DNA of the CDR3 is TGTGCCAGCAGCCTAAGTCGTTCCTACAATGAGCAGTTCTTC. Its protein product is CASSLSRSYNEQFF.

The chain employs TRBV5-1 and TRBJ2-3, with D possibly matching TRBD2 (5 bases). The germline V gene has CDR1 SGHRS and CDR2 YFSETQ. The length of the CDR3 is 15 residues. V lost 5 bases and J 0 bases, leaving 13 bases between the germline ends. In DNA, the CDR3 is TGCGCCAGCAGTGAGGGTTTTTACAGCACAGATACGCAGTATTTT. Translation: CASSEGFYSTDTQYF. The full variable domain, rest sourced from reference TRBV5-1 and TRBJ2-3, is KAGVTQTPRYLIKTRGQQVTLSCSPISGHRSVSWYQQTPGQGLQFLFEYFSETQRNKGNFPGRFSGRQFSNSRSEMNVSTLELGDSALYLCASSEGFYSTDTQYFGPGTRLTVL.

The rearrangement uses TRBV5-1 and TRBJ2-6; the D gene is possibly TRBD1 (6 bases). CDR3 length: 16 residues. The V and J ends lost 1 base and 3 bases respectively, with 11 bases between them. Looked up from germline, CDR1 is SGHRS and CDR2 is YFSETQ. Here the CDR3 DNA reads TGCGCCAGCAGCTTGTACAGGGTCGGTGGGGCCAACGTCCTGACTTTC. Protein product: CASSLYRVGGANVLTF. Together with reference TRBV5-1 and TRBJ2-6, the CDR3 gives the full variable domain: KAGVTQTPRYLIKTRGQQVTLSCSPISGHRSVSWYQQTPGQGLQFLFEYFSETQRNKGNFPGRFSGRQFSNSRSEMNVSTLELGDSALYLCASSLYRVGGANVLTFGAGSRLTVL.

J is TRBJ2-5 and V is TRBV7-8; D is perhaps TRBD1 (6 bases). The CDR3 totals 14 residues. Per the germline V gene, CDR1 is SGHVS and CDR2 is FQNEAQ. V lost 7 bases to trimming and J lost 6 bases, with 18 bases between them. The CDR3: CASTPLTGLKTQYF. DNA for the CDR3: TGTGCCAGCACCCCTTTGACAGGTTTGAAGACCCAGTACTTC. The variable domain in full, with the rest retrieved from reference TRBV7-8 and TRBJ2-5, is GAGVSQSPRYKVAKRGQDVALRCDPISGHVSLFWYQQALGQGPEFLTYFQNEAQLDKSGLPSDRFFAERPEGSVSTLKIQRTQQEDSAVYLCASTPLTGLKTQYFGPGTRLLVL.

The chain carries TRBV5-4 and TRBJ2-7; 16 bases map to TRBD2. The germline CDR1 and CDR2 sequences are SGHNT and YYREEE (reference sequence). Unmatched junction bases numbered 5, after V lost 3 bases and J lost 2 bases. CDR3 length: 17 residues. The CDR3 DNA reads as TGTGCCAGCAGCTCCGGGACTAGCGGGGGGGGCACCTACGAGCAGTACTTC. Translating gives CASSSGTSGGGTYEQYF.

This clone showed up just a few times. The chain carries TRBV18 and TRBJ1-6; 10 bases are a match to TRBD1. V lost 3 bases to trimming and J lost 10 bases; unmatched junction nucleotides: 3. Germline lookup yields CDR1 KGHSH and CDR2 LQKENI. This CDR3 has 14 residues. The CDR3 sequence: CASSPGQGFSPLHF. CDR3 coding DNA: TGTGCCAGCTCACCGGGACAGGGGTTCTCACCCCTCCACTTT.

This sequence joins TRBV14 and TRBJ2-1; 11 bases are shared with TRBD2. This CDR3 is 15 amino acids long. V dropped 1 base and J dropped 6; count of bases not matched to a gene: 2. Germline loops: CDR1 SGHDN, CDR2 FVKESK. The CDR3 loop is CASSQVAGGTNEQFF. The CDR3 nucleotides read TGTGCCAGCAGCCAAGTAGCGGGGGGGACCAATGAGCAGTTCTTC.

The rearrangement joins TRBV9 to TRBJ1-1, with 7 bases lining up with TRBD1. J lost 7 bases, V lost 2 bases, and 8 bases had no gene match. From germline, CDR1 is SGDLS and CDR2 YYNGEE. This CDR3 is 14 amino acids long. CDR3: CASSVDTGAYEAFF. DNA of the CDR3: TGTGCCAGCAGCGTCGACACAGGGGCCTATGAAGCTTTCTTT.

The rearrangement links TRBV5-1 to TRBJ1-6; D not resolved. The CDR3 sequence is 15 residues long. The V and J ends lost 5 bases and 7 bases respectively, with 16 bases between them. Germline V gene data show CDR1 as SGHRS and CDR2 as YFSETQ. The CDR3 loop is CASRAGNGLNSPLHF. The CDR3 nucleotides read TGCGCCAGCAGGGCAGGTAACGGATTGAATTCACCCCTCCACTTT.

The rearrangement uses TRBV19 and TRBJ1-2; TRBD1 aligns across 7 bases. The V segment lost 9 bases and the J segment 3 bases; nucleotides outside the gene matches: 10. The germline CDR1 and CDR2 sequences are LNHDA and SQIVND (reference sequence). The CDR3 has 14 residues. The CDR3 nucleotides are TGTGCCAGCCAGGGGGGTCTGTACGACTATGGCTACACCTTC. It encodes CASQGGLYDYGYTF.

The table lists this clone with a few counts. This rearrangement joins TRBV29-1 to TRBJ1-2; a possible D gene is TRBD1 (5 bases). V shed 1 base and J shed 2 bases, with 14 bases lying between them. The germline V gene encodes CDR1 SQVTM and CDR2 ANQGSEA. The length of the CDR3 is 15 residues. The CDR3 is CSVEVPREFNYGYTF. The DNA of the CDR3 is TGCAGCGTTGAAGTGCCCAGGGAATTCAACTATGGCTACACCTTC.

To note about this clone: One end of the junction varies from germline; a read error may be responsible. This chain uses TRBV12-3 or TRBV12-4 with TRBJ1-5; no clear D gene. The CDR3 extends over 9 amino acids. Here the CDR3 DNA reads TGTGCCAGCAGTTTCCTAATCGCTTTT. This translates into CASSFLIAF.

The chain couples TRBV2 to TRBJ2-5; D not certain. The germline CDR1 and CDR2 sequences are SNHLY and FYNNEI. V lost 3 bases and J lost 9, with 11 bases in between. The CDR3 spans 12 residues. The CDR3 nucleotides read TGTGCCAGCAGTGACGTAGTAAGAGCCCAGTACTTC. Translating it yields CASSDVVRAQYF.

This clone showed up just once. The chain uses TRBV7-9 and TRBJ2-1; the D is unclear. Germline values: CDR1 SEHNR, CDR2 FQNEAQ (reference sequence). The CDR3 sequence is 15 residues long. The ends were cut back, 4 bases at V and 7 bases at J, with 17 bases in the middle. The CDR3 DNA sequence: TGTGCCAGCAGCTCCCGTGGTGAGTTGAGTAATGAGCAGTTCTTC. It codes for CASSSRGELSNEQFF.